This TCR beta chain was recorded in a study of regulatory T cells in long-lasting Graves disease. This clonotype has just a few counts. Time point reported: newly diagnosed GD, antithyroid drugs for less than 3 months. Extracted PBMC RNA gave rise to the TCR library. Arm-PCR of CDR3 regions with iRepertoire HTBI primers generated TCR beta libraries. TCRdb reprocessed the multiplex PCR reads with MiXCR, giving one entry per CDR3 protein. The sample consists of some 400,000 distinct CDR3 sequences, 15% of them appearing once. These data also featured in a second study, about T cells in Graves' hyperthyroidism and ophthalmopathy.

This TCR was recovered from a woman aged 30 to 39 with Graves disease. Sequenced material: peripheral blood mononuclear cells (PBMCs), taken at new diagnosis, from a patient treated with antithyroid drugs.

This CDR3 reads CSVSTLGAVGKLFF. CDR3 bases: TGCAGCGTCTCAACCTTGGGGGCAGTCGGAAAACTGTTTTTT. The chain is built from TRBV29-1 and TRBJ1-4, with D perhaps matching TRBD1 (6 bases). The CDR3 runs to 14 residues. Trimming pared 6 bases from V and 10 bases from J, leaving 21 bases between. Germline V gene data show CDR1 as SQVTM and CDR2 as ANQGSEA. The full variable domain, completed using reference TRBV29-1 and TRBJ1-4, is SAVISQKPSRDICQRGTSLTIQCQVDSQVTMMFWYRQQPGQSLTLIATANQGSEATYESGFVIDKFPISRPNLTFSTLTVSNMSPEDSSIYLCSVSTLGAVGKLFFGSGTQLSVL.